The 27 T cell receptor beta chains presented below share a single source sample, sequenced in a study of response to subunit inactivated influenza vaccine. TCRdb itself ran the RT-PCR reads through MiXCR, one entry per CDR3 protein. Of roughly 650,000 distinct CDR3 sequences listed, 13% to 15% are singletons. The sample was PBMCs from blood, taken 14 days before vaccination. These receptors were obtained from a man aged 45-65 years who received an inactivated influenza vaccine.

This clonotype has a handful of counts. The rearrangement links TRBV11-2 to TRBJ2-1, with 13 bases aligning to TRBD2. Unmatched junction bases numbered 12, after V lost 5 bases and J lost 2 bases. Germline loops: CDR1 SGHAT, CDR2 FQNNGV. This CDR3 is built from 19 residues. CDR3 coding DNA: TGTGCCAGCAGCCCGACAAGAGCCGGGACTAGCGGGGCCTACAATGAGCAGTTCTTC. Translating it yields CASSPTRAGTSGAYNEQFF.

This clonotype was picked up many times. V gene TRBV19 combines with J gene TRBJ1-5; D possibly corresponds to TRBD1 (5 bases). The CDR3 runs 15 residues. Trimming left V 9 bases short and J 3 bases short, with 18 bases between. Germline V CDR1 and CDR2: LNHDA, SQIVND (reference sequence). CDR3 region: CASKSGTGDNQPQHF. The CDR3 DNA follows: TGTGCCAGCAAATCCGGGACTGGGGACAATCAGCCCCAGCATTTT.

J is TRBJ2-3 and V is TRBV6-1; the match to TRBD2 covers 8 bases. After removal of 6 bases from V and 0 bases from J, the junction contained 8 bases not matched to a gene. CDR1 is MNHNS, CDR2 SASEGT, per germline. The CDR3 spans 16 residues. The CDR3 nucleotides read TGTGCCAGCAGCGCCCCAGCGGGAGTGAGCACAGATACGCAGTATTTT. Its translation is CASSAPAGVSTDTQYF.

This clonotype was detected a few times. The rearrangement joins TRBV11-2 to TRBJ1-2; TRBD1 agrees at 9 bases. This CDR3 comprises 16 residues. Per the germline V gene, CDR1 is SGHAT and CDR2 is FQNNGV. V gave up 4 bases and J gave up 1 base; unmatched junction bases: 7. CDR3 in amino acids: CASSSLTGGYNYGYTF. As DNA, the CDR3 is TGTGCCAGCAGCTCCCTAACAGGGGGCTATAACTATGGCTACACCTTC.

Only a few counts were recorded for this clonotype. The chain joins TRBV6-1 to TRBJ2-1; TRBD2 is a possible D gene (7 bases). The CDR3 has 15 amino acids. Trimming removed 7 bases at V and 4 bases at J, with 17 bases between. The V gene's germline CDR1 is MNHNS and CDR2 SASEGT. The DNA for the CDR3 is TGTGCCAGCAAGTACGTGGCGGGGGCGTACAATGAGCAGTTCTTC. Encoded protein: CASKYVAGAYNEQFF.

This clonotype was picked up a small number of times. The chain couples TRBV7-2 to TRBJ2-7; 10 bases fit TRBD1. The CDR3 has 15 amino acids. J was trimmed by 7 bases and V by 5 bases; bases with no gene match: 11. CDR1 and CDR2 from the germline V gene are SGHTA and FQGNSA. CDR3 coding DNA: TGTGCCAGCAGCCTCACCGGGACAGGGGTAGGGGAGCAGTACTTC. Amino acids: CASSLTGTGVGEQYF. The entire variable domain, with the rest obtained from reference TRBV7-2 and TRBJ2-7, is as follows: GAGVSQSPSNKVTEKGKDVELRCDPISGHTALYWYRQSLGQGLEFLIYFQGNSAPDKSGLPSDRFSAERTGGSVSTLTIQRTQQEDSAVYLCASSLTGTGVGEQYFGPGTRLTVT.

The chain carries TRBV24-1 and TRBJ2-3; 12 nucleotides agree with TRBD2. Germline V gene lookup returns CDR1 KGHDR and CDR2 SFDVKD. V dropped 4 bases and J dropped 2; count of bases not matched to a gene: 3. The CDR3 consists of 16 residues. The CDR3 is CATSDASGGATDTQYF. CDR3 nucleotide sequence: TGTGCCACCAGTGACGCTAGCGGGGGGGCCACAGATACGCAGTATTTT.

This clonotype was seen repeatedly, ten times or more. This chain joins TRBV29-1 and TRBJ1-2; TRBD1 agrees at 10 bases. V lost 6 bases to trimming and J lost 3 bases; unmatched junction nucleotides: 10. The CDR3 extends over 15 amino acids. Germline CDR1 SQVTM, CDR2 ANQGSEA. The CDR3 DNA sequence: TGCAGCGTCCCCAGTGGAGACAGGGGGCACTATGGCTACACCTTC. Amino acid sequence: CSVPSGDRGHYGYTF.

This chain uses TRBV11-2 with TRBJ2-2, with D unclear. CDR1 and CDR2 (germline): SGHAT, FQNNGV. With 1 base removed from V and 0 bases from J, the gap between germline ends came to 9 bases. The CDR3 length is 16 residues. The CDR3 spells CASSLGGKPNTGELFF. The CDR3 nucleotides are TGTGCCAGCAGCTTAGGAGGCAAACCGAACACCGGGGAGCTGTTTTTT.

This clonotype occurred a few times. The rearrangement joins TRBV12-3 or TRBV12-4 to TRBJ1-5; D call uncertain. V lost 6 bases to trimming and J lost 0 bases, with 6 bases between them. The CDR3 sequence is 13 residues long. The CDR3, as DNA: TGTGCCAGCAGCCTGATTAGCAATCAGCCCCAGCATTTT. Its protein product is CASSLISNQPQHF.

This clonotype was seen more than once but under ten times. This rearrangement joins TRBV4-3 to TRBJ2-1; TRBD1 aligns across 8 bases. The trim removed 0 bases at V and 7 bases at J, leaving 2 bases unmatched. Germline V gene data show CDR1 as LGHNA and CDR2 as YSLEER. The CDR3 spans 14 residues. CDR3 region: CASSQETGGNEQFF. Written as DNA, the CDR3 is TGCGCCAGCAGCCAAGAAACAGGGGGGAATGAGCAGTTCTTC.

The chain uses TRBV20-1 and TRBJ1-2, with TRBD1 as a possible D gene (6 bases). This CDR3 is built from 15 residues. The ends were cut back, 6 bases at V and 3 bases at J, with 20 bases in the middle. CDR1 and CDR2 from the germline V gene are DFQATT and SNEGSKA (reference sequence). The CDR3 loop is CSARTGDPGDYGYTF. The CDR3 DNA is TGCAGTGCGAGAACCGGGGACCCAGGGGACTATGGCTACACCTTC.

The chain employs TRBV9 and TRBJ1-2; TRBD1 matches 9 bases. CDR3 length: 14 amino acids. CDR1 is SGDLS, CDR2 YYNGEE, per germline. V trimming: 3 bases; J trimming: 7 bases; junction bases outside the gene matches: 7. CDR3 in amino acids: CASSATGTGSGYTF. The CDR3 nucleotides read TGTGCCAGCAGCGCGACCGGGACAGGGTCTGGCTACACCTTC.

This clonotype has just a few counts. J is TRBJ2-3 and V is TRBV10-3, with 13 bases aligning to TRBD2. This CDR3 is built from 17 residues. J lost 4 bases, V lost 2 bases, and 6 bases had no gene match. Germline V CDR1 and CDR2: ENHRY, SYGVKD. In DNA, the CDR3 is TGTGCCATCAGTGAGGGACTAGCGGGAGAACAGGCAGATACGCAGTATTTT. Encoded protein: CAISEGLAGEQADTQYF.

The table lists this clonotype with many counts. CDR3: CSADRDRGYEQYF. The CDR3 DNA sequence: TGCAGTGCCGACCGGGACAGGGGATACGAGCAGTACTTC. The J gene is TRBJ2-7, the V gene TRBV20-1; TRBD1 aligns across 10 bases. The V and J ends lost 6 bases and 4 bases, in that order; junction bases with no gene match: 6. The CDR3 contains 13 residues. Germline V gene data show CDR1 as DFQATT and CDR2 as SNEGSKA (reference sequence).

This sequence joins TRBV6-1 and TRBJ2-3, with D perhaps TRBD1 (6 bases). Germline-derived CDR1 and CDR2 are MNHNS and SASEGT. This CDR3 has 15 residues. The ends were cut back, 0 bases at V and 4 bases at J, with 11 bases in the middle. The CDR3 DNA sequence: TGTGCCAGCAGTGAAGCGTCGGCAGGGGCAGATACGCAGTATTTT. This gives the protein CASSEASAGADTQYF.

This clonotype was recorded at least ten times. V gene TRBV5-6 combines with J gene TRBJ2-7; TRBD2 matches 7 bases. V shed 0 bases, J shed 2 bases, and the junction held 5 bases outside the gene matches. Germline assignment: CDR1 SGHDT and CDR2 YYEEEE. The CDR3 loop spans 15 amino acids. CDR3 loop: CASSLGLAETYEQYF. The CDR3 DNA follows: TGTGCCAGCAGCTTGGGGCTAGCGGAGACCTACGAGCAGTACTTC.

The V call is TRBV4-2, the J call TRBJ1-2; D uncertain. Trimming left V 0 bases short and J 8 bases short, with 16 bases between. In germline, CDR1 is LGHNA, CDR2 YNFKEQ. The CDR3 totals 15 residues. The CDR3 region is CASSQEMDRIGGYTF. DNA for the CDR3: TGTGCCAGCAGCCAAGAAATGGACCGAATAGGAGGCTACACCTTC.

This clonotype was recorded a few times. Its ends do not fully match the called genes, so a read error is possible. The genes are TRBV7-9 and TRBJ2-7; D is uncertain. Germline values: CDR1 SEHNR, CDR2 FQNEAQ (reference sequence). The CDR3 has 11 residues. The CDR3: CGSSPQYEQYF. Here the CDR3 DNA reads TGTGGCAGCAGCCCCCAGTACGAGCAGTACTTC.

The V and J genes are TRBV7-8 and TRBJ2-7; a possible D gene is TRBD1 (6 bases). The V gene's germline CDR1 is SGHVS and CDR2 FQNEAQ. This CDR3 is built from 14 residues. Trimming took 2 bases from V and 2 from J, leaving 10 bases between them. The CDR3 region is CASSLRGTPYEQYF. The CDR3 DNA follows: TGTGCCAGCAGCTTACGTGGGACACCCTACGAGCAGTACTTC.

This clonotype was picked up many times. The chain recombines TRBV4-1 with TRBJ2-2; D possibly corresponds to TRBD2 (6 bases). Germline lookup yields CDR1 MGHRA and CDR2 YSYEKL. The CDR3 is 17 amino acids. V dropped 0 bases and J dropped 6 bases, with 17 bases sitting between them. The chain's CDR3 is CASSQDLAAGSPGELFF. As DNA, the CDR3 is TGCGCCAGCAGCCAAGATTTAGCGGCAGGATCACCCGGGGAGCTGTTTTTT.

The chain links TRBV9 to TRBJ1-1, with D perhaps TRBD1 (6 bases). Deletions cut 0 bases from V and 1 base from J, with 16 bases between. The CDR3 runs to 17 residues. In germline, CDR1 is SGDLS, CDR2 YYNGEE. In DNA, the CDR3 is TGTGCCAGCAGCGTAGGTTACGATCTACAGGGGAACACTGAAGCTTTCTTT. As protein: CASSVGYDLQGNTEAFF.

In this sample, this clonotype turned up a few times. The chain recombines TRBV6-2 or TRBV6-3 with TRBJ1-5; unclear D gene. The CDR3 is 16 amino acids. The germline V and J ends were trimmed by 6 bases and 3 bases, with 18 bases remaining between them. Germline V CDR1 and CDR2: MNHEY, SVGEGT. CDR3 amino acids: CASSSRGSGLNQPQHF. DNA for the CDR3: TGTGCCAGCAGCTCCCGGGGATCAGGTCTCAATCAGCCCCAGCATTTT.

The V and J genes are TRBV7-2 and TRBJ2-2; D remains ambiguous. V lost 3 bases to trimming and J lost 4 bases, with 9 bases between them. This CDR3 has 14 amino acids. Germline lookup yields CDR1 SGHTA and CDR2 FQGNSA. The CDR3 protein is CASSFVSSTGELFF. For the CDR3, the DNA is TGTGCCAGCAGCTTCGTCTCGAGCACCGGGGAGCTGTTTTTT.

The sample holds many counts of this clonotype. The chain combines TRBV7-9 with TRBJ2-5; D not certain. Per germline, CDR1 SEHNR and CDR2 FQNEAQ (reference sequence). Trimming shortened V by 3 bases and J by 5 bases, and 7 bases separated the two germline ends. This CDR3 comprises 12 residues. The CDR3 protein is CASSLGRETQYF. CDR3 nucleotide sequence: TGTGCCAGCAGCTTGGGCAGGGAGACCCAGTACTTC.

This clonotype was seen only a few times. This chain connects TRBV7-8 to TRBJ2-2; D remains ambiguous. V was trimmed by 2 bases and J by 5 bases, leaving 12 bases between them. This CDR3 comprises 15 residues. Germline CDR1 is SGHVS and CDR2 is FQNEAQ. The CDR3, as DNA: TGTGCCAGCAGCTTAATGGCGGTCGGGACCGGGGAGCTGTTTTTT. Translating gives CASSLMAVGTGELFF.

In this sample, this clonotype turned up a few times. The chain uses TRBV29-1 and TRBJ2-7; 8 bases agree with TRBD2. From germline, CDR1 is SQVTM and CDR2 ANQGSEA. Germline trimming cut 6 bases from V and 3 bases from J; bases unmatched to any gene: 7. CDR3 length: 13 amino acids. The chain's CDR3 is CSVQSGLGYEQYF. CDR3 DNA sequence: TGCAGCGTCCAATCGGGACTAGGCTACGAGCAGTACTTC.